This paragraph reports one T cell receptor beta chain. Its antigen is still unknown. The sample is drawn from a study of T-cell memory formation after mild COVID-19. Study in general: Most TCR clusters belonged to a single donor. Study-wide points: Among CD4+ contracting clones, most were CM and EM, and CD8+ ones EMRA. The study found balanced CD4/CD8 in clones contracting day 15 to 85 and a CD4+ lean in later expanders.

TCRdb re-analysed the 5' RACE reads in MiXCR, keeping a single row per CDR3 protein. This sample has 550,000 to 650,000 distinct CDR3 sequences, with 15% to 20% found just once. Germline V gives CDR1 KGHDR, CDR2 SFDVKD. The J segment lost 2 bases and the V segment lost 3 bases, leaving 7 bases of the junction unmatched. The CDR3 sequence is 18 residues long. The J gene is TRBJ2-3, the V gene TRBV24-1, with 13 bases aligning to TRBD2. This TCR derives from an adult woman who had mild COVID-19 (a few samples of this study predate the infection). Cell type and time point are not known. The specimen was PBMCs or a T cell subset sorted from them (not recorded which). The CDR3 reads CATSDAWTSGSNTDTQYF. CDR3 bases: TGTGCCACCAGTGATGCATGGACTAGCGGGAGTAACACAGATACGCAGTATTTT.